These 18 T cell receptor beta chains originate from one sample sequenced in a study of blood T cell repertoires in COVID-19. Repertoires were generated with immunoSEQ multiplex PCR, while TCRdb's copy carries only in-frame clones and drops some. The table includes over 25,000 clones, roughly nine tenths detected once. The sequencing input was peripheral blood. The source of these receptors is a human donor in a cohort sampled during active COVID-19.

The CDR3 sequence is CASSPSGGGGYTF. The CDR3 DNA is TGTGCCAGCAGCCCCTCAGGGGGCGGGGGCTACACCTTC. The J gene is TRBJ1-2, the V gene TRBV7-9; 8 nucleotides line up with TRBD1. CDR1 is SEHNR and CDR2 is FQNEAQ in the germline V gene (reference sequence). This CDR3 region has 13 residues. V was clipped by 5 bases and J by 8 bases; unmatched bases: 7.

The gene calls are TRBV11-3 and TRBJ2-3; TRBD2 might be the D (6 bases). This CDR3 has 13 amino acids. The V gene's germline CDR1 is SGHNT and CDR2 YENEEA. Trimming removed 5 bases from V and 8 bases from J, with 14 bases in between. The CDR3: CASSPFGGLTQYF. The DNA for the CDR3 is TGTGCCAGCAGCCCCTTCGGAGGGCTTACGCAGTATTTT.

The chain uses TRBV6-5 and TRBJ1-1; D is possibly TRBD1 (6 bases). V lost 8 bases and J lost 2, with 12 bases in between. Looked up from germline, CDR1 is MNHEY and CDR2 is SVGAGI. The CDR3 is 13 amino acids. The CDR3 sequence is CASERGANTEAFF. The CDR3 nucleotides read TGTGCCAGCGAACGGGGGGCCAACACTGAAGCTTTCTTT.

V gene TRBV11-3 combines with J gene TRBJ2-1, with 12 nucleotides matching TRBD2. Germline loops: CDR1 SGHNT, CDR2 YENEEA. After removal of 6 bases from V and 7 bases from J, the junction contained 7 bases not matched to a gene. This CDR3 comprises 15 residues. CDR3 bases: TGTGCCAGCAGGCTAGCGGGGGGGCTGGATAATGAGCAGTTCTTC. The encoded protein is CASRLAGGLDNEQFF.

The chain is built from TRBV27 and TRBJ2-3, with 12 bases aligning to TRBD2. CDR3 length: 16 amino acids. The V and J ends lost 5 bases and 7 bases, in that order; junction bases with no gene match: 10. Germline V gene sequence: CDR1 MNHEY, CDR2 SMNVEV (reference sequence). The CDR3 region has the DNA TGTGCCAGCAGTATTGGGACTAGCGGGTTCATAAATACGCAGTATTTT. Translation: CASSIGTSGFINTQYF.

This chain joins TRBV6-1 and TRBJ1-2, with TRBD1 matching over 8 bases. Trimming cost V 1 base and J 6 bases; bases outside gene matches: 4. CDR3 length: 14 amino acids. CDR1 MNHNS and CDR2 SASEGT come from the germline V gene. The CDR3 DNA reads as TGTGCCAGCAGTGAAGTTGGACAGGGAAATGGCTACACCTTC. This codes for CASSEVGQGNGYTF.

This chain connects TRBV6-5 to TRBJ1-6, with D possibly being TRBD1 (5 bases). CDR3 size: 15 residues. The V end was cut by 5 bases, the J end by 9 bases, with 17 bases between. Germline V gives CDR1 MNHEY, CDR2 SVGAGI. In DNA form, the CDR3 reads TGTGCCAGCAGTCGGGGGACGGCCCCCCCTTCACCCCTCCACTTT. Translating it yields CASSRGTAPPSPLHF.

This clone was picked up one time. The V gene is TRBV11-2, the J gene TRBJ1-5; weak D call: TRBD1 (6 bases). The CDR3 is made up of 13 amino acids. Between the trimmed V and J ends, which lost 5 bases and 4 bases, there was a span of 9 bases. Germline assignment: CDR1 SGHAT and CDR2 FQNNGV. The CDR3 region has the DNA TGTGCCAGCAGCGGACAGAGAAATCAGCCCCAGCATTTT. Protein product: CASSGQRNQPQHF.

The V and J genes are TRBV11-2 and TRBJ2-1; TRBD2 matches at 7 bases. With 3 bases clipped from V and 7 bases from J, the junction kept 6 bases outside the gene matches. Per germline, CDR1 SGHAT and CDR2 FQNNGV. The CDR3 sequence is 14 residues long. The CDR3 sequence: CASSFSLAANEQFF. The CDR3 DNA sequence: TGTGCCAGCAGCTTCTCGCTAGCGGCTAATGAGCAGTTCTTC.

The rearrangement joins TRBV2 to TRBJ2-1; D not certain. Germline-derived CDR1 and CDR2 are SNHLY and FYNNEI. The ends were cut back, 8 bases at V and 3 bases at J, with 5 bases in the middle. The CDR3 sequence is 11 residues long. CDR3 protein: CASHIYNEQFF. The CDR3 DNA reads as TGTGCCAGCCACATCTACAATGAGCAGTTCTTC.

The V gene is TRBV29-1, the J gene TRBJ2-1; 11 bases are a match to TRBD2. The CDR3 length is 13 residues. Germline CDR1 SQVTM, CDR2 ANQGSEA. Trimming removed 6 bases from V and 10 bases from J; junction bases left unmatched: 8. Here the CDR3 reads CSVSRLAGWEQFF. Written as DNA, the CDR3 is TGCAGCGTCTCCAGACTAGCGGGGTGGGAGCAGTTCTTC.

This chain uses TRBV5-1 with TRBJ1-4; 7 bases map to TRBD1. The CDR3 has 15 amino acids. V lost 2 bases to trimming and J lost 5 bases; unmatched junction nucleotides: 6. CDR1 is SGHRS, CDR2 YFSETQ, per germline. CDR3 loop: CASSFLGQPNEKLFF. CDR3 nucleotides: TGCGCCAGCAGCTTCCTGGGACAGCCAAATGAAAAACTGTTTTTT.

The chain joins TRBV4-3 to TRBJ2-3, with TRBD2 matching 10 bases. The CDR3 spans 16 residues. Germline values: CDR1 LGHNA, CDR2 YSLEER. V dropped 5 bases and J dropped 1; count of bases not matched to a gene: 6. The DNA of the CDR3 is TGCGCCAGCAGCTACCAGCGGGGGGGCGGCACAGATACGCAGTATTTT. It codes for CASSYQRGGGTDTQYF.

The chain joins TRBV5-4 to TRBJ2-7; TRBD2 agrees at 11 bases. The germline V gene has CDR1 SGHNT and CDR2 YYREEE (reference sequence). The V gene end was trimmed by 4 bases and the J gene end by 6 bases; junction bases not matched to a gene: 12. This CDR3 is built from 16 residues. The CDR3 loop reads CASSLGTSGPLGEQYF. DNA for the CDR3: TGTGCCAGCAGCCTGGGGACTAGCGGCCCCCTGGGCGAGCAGTACTTC. The whole variable domain, filled in from reference TRBV5-4 and TRBJ2-7, reads ETGVTQSPTHLIKTRGQQVTLRCSSQSGHNTVSWYQQALGQGPQFIFQYYREEENGRGNFPPRFSGLQFPNYSSELNVNALELDDSALYLCASSLGTSGPLGEQYFGPGTRLTVT.

The chain uses TRBV11-1 and TRBJ2-3; TRBD2 aligns across 8 bases. This CDR3 has 16 amino acids. The V gene end was trimmed by 7 bases and the J gene end by 0 bases; junction bases not matched to a gene: 9. Germline V gives CDR1 SGHAT, CDR2 FQDESV (reference sequence). CDR3 region: CASTRGLDSSTDTQYF. Written as DNA, the CDR3 is TGTGCCAGCACCCGGGGACTAGATTCTAGCACAGATACGCAGTATTTT.

The chain recombines TRBV6-2 or TRBV6-3 with TRBJ2-2; TRBD2 aligns across 11 bases. This CDR3 is 17 amino acids long. V trimming: 6 bases; J trimming: 5 bases; junction bases outside the gene matches: 11. The germline V gene has CDR1 MNHEY and CDR2 SVGEGT. CDR3 sequence reads: CASSHVAGGPGTGELFF. The CDR3 bases are TGTGCCAGCAGCCACGTAGCGGGGGGGCCGGGGACCGGGGAGCTGTTTTTT.

The chain uses TRBV10-3 and TRBJ1-5; TRBD1 matches at 10 bases. The CDR3 is made up of 15 amino acids. Germline CDR1 ENHRY, CDR2 SYGVKD. V gave up 4 bases and J gave up 1 base; unmatched junction bases: 1. The CDR3 here is CAISADRGSNQPQHF. DNA for the CDR3: TGTGCCATCAGTGCGGACAGGGGGAGCAATCAGCCCCAGCATTTT.

The rearrangement links TRBV19 to TRBJ1-2; D is possibly TRBD1 (5 bases). CDR1 and CDR2 from the germline V gene are LNHDA and SQIVND (reference sequence). V lost 5 bases and J lost 4, with 14 bases in between. The CDR3 sequence is 14 residues long. The DNA of the CDR3 is TGTGCCAGTAGTGAAGAAGGAGGGGTCTATGGCTACACCTTC. Its translation is CASSEEGGVYGYTF. Full variable domain (outside the CDR3, taken from reference TRBV19 and TRBJ1-2): DGGITQSPKYLFRKEGQNVTLSCEQNLNHDAMYWYRQDPGQGLRLIYYSQIVNDFQKGDIAEGYSVSREKKESFPLTVTSAQKNPTAFYLCASSEEGGVYGYTFGSGTRLTVV.